This paragraph covers one T cell receptor beta chain sequence. No antigen is known for it. No much larger clonotype is one base removed from it; base qualities were not supplied. The sample originates from a study of T cell responses to AZD1222 COVID-19 vaccine (dated by TCRdb to about 2021). For the study in its entirety: A total of approximately 230 trial participants underwent TCR sequencing, of whom about 200 received two doses of AZD1222 and about 25 received two doses of the MenACWY control vaccine. Trial participants were enrolled into age subgroups of 18-55, 56-69 and 70-plus years, which contained about 160, 30 and 59 TCR-sequenced participants, respectively. Study-level results and caveats: Because no day 14 peak-response samples were available, the repertoires could be characterized only after the peak T cell response. In the small 56-69-year group, the increase in depth fell short of significance, most likely because of low power. After two AZD1222 doses, spike-specific TCR breadth and depth were significantly higher than at day 0 and than in MenACWY recipients. Conclusions about previously exposed vaccinees are limited because only a handful of AZD1222 recipients were SARS-CoV-2 seropositive at baseline. Participants were mostly white British and included more females than males, and it was suggested by the authors that clonal diversity may have been underestimated. The whole spike protein was spanned by vaccine-associated CD4 TCRs, and dominant responses were seen in regions 160-218 and 743-854. Reportedly, close to half of the unique spike-specific TCRs recognized epitopes lying outside the regions that are mutated in the B.1.351 and B.1.1.7 variants.

The time point label, as the study defines it: about 28 days (+/-7) after the second vaccine dose. Because spike-specific TCR depth and breadth did not differ between the two schedules, AZD1222 recipients who got a second dose at roughly 4 weeks were pooled with those who got a second dose at roughly 12 weeks. The vaccinee samples were drawn from two UK trials, COV001 and COV002, one of which was a single-blind randomized controlled phase 2/3 trial testing AZD1222 (ChAdOx1 nCoV-19) in healthy adults. For TCRbeta chain sequencing, PBMC samples from trial participants were taken at day 0 and at day 28 after the second dose. Trimming takes 5 bases from V and 1 base from J, and the germline ends sit 12 bases apart. From the cysteine through the phenylalanine, the CDR3 covers 15 amino acids. Just the 45-base CDR3 DNA is kept, in frame starting at base 1. From the germline V gene, CDR1 is SGHTA and CDR2 is FQGNSA.

The CDR3 regions of human TCRbeta chains were subjected to immunosequencing. As for the original processing: Repertoire TCRs were checked for matches against a reference library of SARS-CoV-2-specific TCRs that had been generated using the MIRA antigen-specificity platform. Breadth was defined as the fraction of unique TCRs that were SARS-CoV-2-associated. Depth was defined as the fraction of total T cells that were SARS-CoV-2-associated. Using the MIRA data, each spike-specific TCR was mapped to the spike region that the TCR reacts to and placed in a CD4 or CD8 class. Log10-transformed breadth and depth values were compared by one-way ANOVA with Sidak's multiple comparisons tests. Imported from immuneACCESS, the table was reduced by TCRdb to in-frame sequences with V and J called. These copies leave out some clones; in studies compared against another copy, an unresolved V gene accounts for under half, and the cause of the remainder is not known. V, J and clone size derive from that table, while D and trimming were established from the DNA sequence. A total of 200,000 or so clones appear in this sample, 80% to 95% of them only once. 0.95% to 1.1% of the sample rests with the top ten.

The sequence was obtained from an adult who received the AZD1222 COVID-19 vaccine. The material sequenced was peripheral blood, taken 28 days after the second AZD1222 dose. The rearranged chain carries TRBV7-2 and TRBJ1-5; 5 matching bases give a weak D call of TRBD1. CDR3 loop: CASSTSWGSNQPQHF. The DNA sequence is as follows: TGTGCCAGCAGCACAAGTTGGGGGAGCAATCAGCCCCAGCATTTT.